This T cell receptor (beta chain) appears in the sequencing data of a study of blood T cell repertoires in COVID-19. At the level of the study: Donors in the United States, Italy and Spain gave samples during acute or convalescent COVID-19. T cells, B-cell-depleted T cells, or PBMCs supplied cDNA or gDNA.

The germline CDR1 and CDR2 sequences are SGDLS and YYNGEE. This CDR3 has 14 residues. Per the authors' pipeline: Amplified reference gene primers provided the basis for estimating nucleated cell counts. Measured with immunoSEQ multiplex PCR; TCRdb has only the in-frame clones, and not every one. That table supplies the V and J calls and clone size; D and trimming were determined from the DNA. The sample yields over 90,000 clones, 75% to 95% seen once. This clone was recorded only once. The sample taken for sequencing was peripheral blood. The TCR originated in a man aged 50 to 60 with acute or convalescent COVID-19. The V call is TRBV9, the J call TRBJ2-5; tentative D call: TRBD1 (6 bases). The DNA end is more similar to TRBJ2-7, so the J call may be wrong. The CDR3 DNA is TGTGCCAGCAGCGTAACAACAGGGACCTACGAGCAGTACTTC. This encodes CASSVTTGTYEQYF.